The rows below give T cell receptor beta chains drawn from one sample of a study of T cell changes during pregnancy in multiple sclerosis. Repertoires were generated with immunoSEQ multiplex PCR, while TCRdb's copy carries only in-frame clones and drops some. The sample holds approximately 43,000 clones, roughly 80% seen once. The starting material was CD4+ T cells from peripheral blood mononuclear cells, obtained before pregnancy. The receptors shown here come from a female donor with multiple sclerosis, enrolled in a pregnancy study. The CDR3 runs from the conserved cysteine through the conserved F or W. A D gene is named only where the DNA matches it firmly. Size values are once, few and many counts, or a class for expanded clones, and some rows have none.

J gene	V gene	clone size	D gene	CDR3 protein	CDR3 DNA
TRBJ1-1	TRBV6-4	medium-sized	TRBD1	CASSSGTGNEAFF	TGTGCCAGCAGTTCCGGGACAGGGAATGAAGCTTTCTTT
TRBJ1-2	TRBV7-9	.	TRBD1	CASSSGTGANYGYTF	TGTGCCAGCAGCTCAGGGACAGGGGCTAACTATGGCTACACCTTC
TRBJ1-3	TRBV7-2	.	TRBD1	CASSLNRGDNTIYF	TGTGCCAGCAGCTTAAACAGGGGTGACAACACCATATATTTT
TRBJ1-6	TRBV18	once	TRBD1	CASSPSIGQGNSPLHF	TGTGCCAGCTCACCGTCGATTGGACAGGGGAATTCACCCCTCCACTTT
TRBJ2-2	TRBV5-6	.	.	CASSLSRARLVAGELFF	TGTGCCAGCAGCTTGAGCAGGGCACGTCTTGTGGCCGGGGAGCTGTTTTTT
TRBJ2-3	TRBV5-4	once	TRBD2	CASSLGLAGGLDTQYF	TGTGCCAGCAGCCTGGGGTTAGCGGGGGGGTTGGATACGCAGTATTTT
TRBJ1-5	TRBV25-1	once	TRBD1	CASSDQQKWTGKWRPQHF	TGTGCCAGCAGTGACCAACAGAAATGGACAGGTAAGTGGAGGCCCCAGCATTTT
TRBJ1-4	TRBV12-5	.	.	CASGSENEKLFF	TGTGCTAGTGGTTCGGAGAATGAAAAACTGTTTTTT
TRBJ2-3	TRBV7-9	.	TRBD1	CASSLQGEDTQYF	TGTGCCAGCAGCTTGCAGGGGGAAGATACGCAGTATTTT
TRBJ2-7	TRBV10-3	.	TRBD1	CAIRARQGANEQYF	TGTGCCATCAGGGCTCGACAGGGGGCAAACGAGCAGTACTTC
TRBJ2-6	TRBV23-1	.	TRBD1	CASSPERVTGGASGANVLTF	TGCGCCAGCAGTCCTGAGCGCGTGACAGGGGGCGCGTCAGGGGCCAACGTCCTGACTTTC
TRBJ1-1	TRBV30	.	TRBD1	CAWTPRTGGTEAFF	TGTGCCTGGACCCCCCGGACAGGGGGGACTGAAGCTTTCTTT
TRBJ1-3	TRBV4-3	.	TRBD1	CASSQGQGAGSGNTIYF	TGCGCCAGCAGCCAAGGACAGGGAGCGGGCTCTGGAAACACCATATATTTT
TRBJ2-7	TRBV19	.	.	CASSRGQSYEQYF	TGTGCCAGTAGTCGTGGACAGTCCTACGAGCAGTACTTC
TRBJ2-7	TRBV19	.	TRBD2	CASSSGGIRDEQYF	TGTGCCAGTAGTTCGGGGGGTATCCGAGACGAGCAGTACTTC
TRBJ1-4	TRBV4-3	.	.	CASSQDGRRSNEKLFF	TGCGCCAGCAGCCAAGATGGTAGGCGGTCTAATGAAAAACTGTTTTTT
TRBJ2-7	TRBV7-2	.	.	CASSLAAGNYEQYF	TGTGCCAGCAGCTTAGCTGCAGGTAACTACGAGCAGTACTTC
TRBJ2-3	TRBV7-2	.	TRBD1	CASSFGQETTDTQYF	TGTGCCAGCAGCTTCGGACAGGAAACCACAGATACGCAGTATTTT
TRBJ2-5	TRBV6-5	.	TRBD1	CASSRGTGPQETQYF	TGTGCCAGCAGCCGCGGGACAGGTCCCCAAGAGACCCAGTACTTC
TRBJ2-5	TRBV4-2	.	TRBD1	CASSEGQGGVETQYF	TGTGCCAGCAGCGAAGGACAGGGGGGCGTCGAGACCCAGTACTTC
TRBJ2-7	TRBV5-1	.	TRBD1	CASSLRPPGQGAEQYF	TGCGCCAGCAGCTTACGACCCCCGGGACAGGGGGCCGAGCAGTACTTC
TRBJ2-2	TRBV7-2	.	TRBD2	CASKGLASNGELFF	TGTGCCAGCAAGGGACTAGCGTCGAACGGGGAGCTGTTTTTT
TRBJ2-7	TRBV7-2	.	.	CASSLNAGYEQYF	TGTGCCAGCAGCCTGAACGCGGGCTACGAGCAGTACTTC
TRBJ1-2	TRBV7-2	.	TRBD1	CASSLAEGAPGGYTF	TGTGCCAGCAGCTTAGCGGAGGGGGCGCCGGGTGGCTACACCTTC